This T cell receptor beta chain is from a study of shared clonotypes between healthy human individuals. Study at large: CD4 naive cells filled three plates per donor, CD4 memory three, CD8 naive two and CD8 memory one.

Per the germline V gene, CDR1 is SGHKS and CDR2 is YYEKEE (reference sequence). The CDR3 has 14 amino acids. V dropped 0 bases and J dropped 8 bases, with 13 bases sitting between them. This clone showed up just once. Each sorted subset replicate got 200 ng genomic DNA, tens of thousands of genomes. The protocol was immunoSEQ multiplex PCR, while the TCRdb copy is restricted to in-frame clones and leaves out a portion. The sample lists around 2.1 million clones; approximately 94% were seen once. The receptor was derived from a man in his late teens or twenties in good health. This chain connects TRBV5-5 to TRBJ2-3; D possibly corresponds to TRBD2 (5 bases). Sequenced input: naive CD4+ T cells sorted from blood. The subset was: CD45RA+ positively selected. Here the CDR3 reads CASSLGLPQATQYF. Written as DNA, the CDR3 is TGTGCCAGCAGCTTGGGACTACCTCAAGCTACGCAGTATTTT.